This T cell receptor (beta chain) was recorded in a study of beta chain features in type 1 diabetes (dated 2018 in TCRdb). About the full investigation: No differences in mean age, gender distribution, total cell number or subset yield were found between patients and healthy donors. A total of some 100,000,000 sorted cells were examined across all samples, and a strong correlation was observed between cell number per subset and RNA yield. In the study, recently diagnosed type 1 diabetes patients and matched healthy donors were compared on the TCRB repertoires of their sorted circulating CD4+ T cell subsets. Whereas all 30 or so donors provided naive and central memory subsets, regulatory and stem cell-like memory subsets were isolated from just 8 patients and about eight healthy donors. General study outcomes and caveats: In all four CD4+ subsets, TCRB CDR3 length was moderately but significantly shorter in type 1 diabetes patients. Sequencing cDNA rather than genomic DNA could over-represent highly expressing activated cells, although activation and CD3 levels did not differ between groups. Fewer insertions and more nucleotide deletions at VDJ recombination sites were observed in patients with type 1 diabetes, implying thymic rearrangement abnormalities. Naive, central memory and regulatory TCRB repertoires appeared more similar among patients than among healthy donors. HLA sub-analyses involved small numbers of individuals, so any influence of HLA type on TCRB rearrangement remained unresolved. PCR may preferentially amplify shorter templates, but because patient and control samples were amplified and corrected together, any resulting skew would affect both groups equally.

The germline V gene provides CDR1 LGHNA and CDR2 YNFKEQ. The CDR3, from cysteine to phenylalanine, totals 14 residues. Kept here is only the CDR3 DNA, which spans 42 bases and is read in frame from base 1. V is reduced by 2 bases and J by 4 bases, leaving a spacing of 10 bases between them. Each donor gave one peripheral blood draw, around 100 mL on average, collected into heparinised tubes. Naive, central memory, regulatory and stem cell-like memory CD4+ T cells were sorted on a BD FACSAria II using a panel including CD45RO, CCR7, CD25, CD127, CD95 and CD27. Every sorted population had a purity above 95%. PBMCs were isolated right away by Lymphoprep density gradient centrifugation and were stained directly, without culture. So that batch effects would be minimized, each experiment stained and sorted samples in pairs, pairing one healthy donor with one patient. All of the isolated RNA was reverse transcribed with the High Capacity cDNA Reverse Transcription Kit, so expressed TCRB transcripts were sequenced. Deep immunoSEQ sequencing was applied to naive, central memory and regulatory T cell samples, giving an average of approximately 3.8 million total reads per sample. Sorted cells were lysed in RLT buffer, and RNA was extracted using DNase-treated RNeasy Micro or Mini kits according to cell number. To prevent cross-contamination, each cell subset was processed individually, whereas patient and healthy donor samples were processed jointly. TCRB sequences were amplified from cDNA with the immunoSEQ multiplex PCR, producing 87-bp fragments spanning the CDR3 region. The amplicons were sequenced using the Illumina HiSeq platform. The authors processed their data as follows. Synthetic template baselines were used to correct PCR bias computationally, reads within Hamming distance 2 were collapsed together, and singletons that could not be merged were discarded. Reads were aligned against IMGT so that V, D and J genes, CDR3 length and insertions or deletions at six rearrangement sites could be assigned. Within each subset, clonotype counts were normalized to the number of sorted cells before true diversity and Gini coefficients were calculated with the tcR R package. Repertoire sharing was quantified using the overlap coefficient calculated on TCRB nucleotide sequences. As a proxy for the pre-selection repertoire, out-of-frame TCRB sequences from naive cells were analyzed. What TCRdb holds here is the immuneACCESS table cut down to in-frame rearrangements. Part of the clones is not present; checked against another copy, under half of the missing clones reflect an unresolved V gene, and the others are unexplained. D and trimming were read from the DNA, whereas the V and J calls and clone size are those reported in that table. The sample has about 470,000 clones on record, around 28% of them singletons. The ten top clones hold roughly 0.06% of the sample.

This clone was picked up a small number of times. The antigen it recognizes is unknown. No much larger clone exists at a distance of one base, and base qualities are not known. The TCR sequence derives from a man between 18 and 35 years old in good health. Recombination connected TRBV4-2 to TRBJ2-3; the D region may be TRBD1 or TRBD2, each matching 5 bases equally. Sequenced: naive CD4+ T cells from blood. The sample's cell subset or site, from its label and the paper: true naive CD4+ T cells. The CDR3 reads CASSQRRDADTQYF. The nucleotides read TGTGCCAGCAGCCAACGTCGGGACGCAGATACGCAGTATTTT.